Shown below are 21 T cell receptor beta chains from a single sample sequenced in a study of blood T cell repertoires in COVID-19 (dated by TCRdb to 2019 to 2021). Libraries came from the immunoSEQ multiplex PCR assay. In its TCRdb copy, this immuneACCESS table keeps in-frame sequences only and misses some clones. Where compared with another copy, unresolved V genes explain less than half of these, and the others have no known cause. The sample includes over 130,000 clones, with 84% observed a single time. Of the sample, less than 9% is held by the ten largest clones. Sequenced: peripheral blood. The origin of the receptors is a man aged 25 to 40 with COVID-19, enrolled during active disease.

This clone showed up just once. The chain employs TRBV28 and TRBJ1-2, with no clear D. The germline CDR1 and CDR2 sequences are MDHEN and SYDVKM. V dropped 2 bases and J dropped 0 bases, with 7 bases sitting between them. The CDR3 totals 14 residues. The CDR3 reads CASSLGGTNYGYTF. The CDR3 region has the DNA TGTGCCAGCAGTTTAGGCGGGACTAACTATGGCTACACCTTC.

The rearrangement links TRBV10-2 to TRBJ2-3, with TRBD2 matching 10 bases. The germline V gene has CDR1 WSHSY and CDR2 SAAADI. V lost 6 bases to trimming and J lost 2 bases; unmatched junction nucleotides: 11. The CDR3 is 17 amino acids. Written as DNA, the CDR3 is TGCGCCAGCAGCCCAAGCGGGCTAGCGGGGGTCACAGATACGCAGTATTTT. This translates into CASSPSGLAGVTDTQYF.

This chain joins TRBV6-2 or TRBV6-3 and TRBJ2-7; no firm D call. V lost 2 bases to trimming and J lost 4 bases, with 6 bases between them. Germline CDR1 reads MNHEY; CDR2 reads SVGEGT. CDR3 length: 12 residues. This chain's CDR3 is CASSYRQYEQYF. CDR3 coding DNA: TGTGCCAGCAGTTACCGCCAGTACGAGCAGTACTTC.

The rearrangement uses TRBV13 and TRBJ2-6, with D possibly being TRBD1 (6 bases). The length of the CDR3 is 16 residues. Germline V CDR1 and CDR2: PRHDT, FYEKMQ (reference sequence). Trimming took off 4 bases at V and 2 bases at J, with 12 bases between the two ends. CDR3 bases: TGTGCCAGCAGCTCCCAGTACAGGGCTGGGGCCAACGTCCTGACTTTC. Translating gives CASSSQYRAGANVLTF.

This clone was seen only a few times. This CDR3 reads CASSSTETQYF. As DNA, the CDR3 is TGTGCCAGCAGTTCTACCGAGACCCAGTACTTC. The chain combines TRBV12-3 or TRBV12-4 with TRBJ2-5; D call uncertain. V was trimmed by 4 bases and J by 5 bases, leaving 5 bases between them. CDR3 length: 11 amino acids.

The chain links TRBV3-1 (or the pseudogene TRBV3-2) to TRBJ1-3; 8 bases line up with TRBD1. The CDR3 consists of 16 residues. The V segment lost 0 bases and the J segment 2 bases; nucleotides outside the gene matches: 3. CDR1 LGHDT and CDR2 YNNKEL come from the germline V gene (reference sequence). The CDR3 reads CASSQDLTGAGNTIYF. DNA of the CDR3: TGTGCCAGCAGCCAAGATCTGACAGGGGCTGGAAACACCATATATTTT.

This clone was seen a single time. The rearrangement uses TRBV18 and TRBJ1-2; no firm D call. The germline CDR1 and CDR2 sequences are KGHSH and LQKENI. CDR3 length: 13 amino acids. V was shortened by 0 bases and J by 6 bases, with 8 bases between the two germline ends. In nucleotides, the CDR3 is TGTGCCAGCTCACCACCGAACAGTGATGGCTACACCTTC. Translation gives CASSPPNSDGYTF.

The gene calls are TRBV13 and TRBJ2-7, with TRBD1 matching over 7 bases. The CDR3 is made up of 12 amino acids. V shed 5 bases and J 6 bases; nucleotides not matched to a gene: 4. Germline lookup yields CDR1 PRHDT and CDR2 FYEKMQ (reference sequence). The CDR3 protein is CASSLDRFEQYF. The CDR3 nucleotides are TGTGCCAGCAGCCTGGACAGGTTCGAGCAGTACTTC. Full variable domain (outside the CDR3, taken from reference TRBV13 and TRBJ2-7): AAGVIQSPRHLIKEKRETATLKCYPIPRHDTVYWYQQGPGQDPQFLISFYEKMQSDKGSIPDRFSAQQFSDYHSELNMSSLELGDSALYFCASSLDRFEQYFGPGTRLTVT.

The chain combines TRBV27 with TRBJ2-2; 7 bases are shared with TRBD1. Trimming removed 6 bases from V and 5 bases from J; junction bases left unmatched: 12. Per germline, CDR1 MNHEY and CDR2 SMNVEV (reference sequence). The CDR3 is made up of 16 amino acids. DNA of the CDR3: TGTGCCAGCAGGGGGACAGTTCGGGGATCGACCGGGGAGCTGTTTTTT. Translation: CASRGTVRGSTGELFF.

This CDR3 reads CAISDHQGVSTDTQYF. CDR3 bases: TGTGCCATCAGTGATCACCAGGGCGTAAGCACAGATACGCAGTATTTT. The rearrangement joins TRBV10-3 to TRBJ2-3, with D perhaps matching TRBD1 (5 bases). V was trimmed by 3 bases and J by 0 bases, leaving 13 bases between them. The CDR3 consists of 16 residues. Germline V gene sequence: CDR1 ENHRY, CDR2 SYGVKD.

The V gene is TRBV11-2, the J gene TRBJ1-6; D is possibly TRBD1 (5 bases). The germline V gene has CDR1 SGHAT and CDR2 FQNNGV. V was cut by 0 bases and J by 14 bases, with 8 bases left in between. The CDR3 extends over 12 amino acids. Here the CDR3 reads CASSLESGTLHF. The CDR3, as DNA: TGTGCCAGCAGCTTAGAATCAGGGACCCTCCACTTT.

This chain uses TRBV18 with TRBJ1-2; 8 bases align to TRBD1. J was trimmed by 4 bases and V by 3 bases; bases with no gene match: 10. The CDR3 runs to 16 residues. Germline V gene sequence: CDR1 KGHSH, CDR2 LQKENI. CDR3 residues: CASSPYQGARGYGYTF. CDR3 DNA sequence: TGTGCCAGCTCACCCTACCAGGGGGCGAGGGGCTATGGCTACACCTTC.

The V call is TRBV6-5, the J call TRBJ2-1; 12 bases map to TRBD2. This CDR3 is built from 14 residues. V shed 7 bases, J shed 8 bases, and the junction held 6 bases outside the gene matches. Germline V gene data show CDR1 as MNHEY and CDR2 as SVGAGI. The CDR3 here is CASKPSGRGYEQFF. The CDR3 coding sequence is TGTGCCAGCAAGCCTAGCGGGAGGGGTTATGAGCAGTTCTTC.

V and J are TRBV7-9 and TRBJ2-7; 13 bases line up with TRBD2. In germline, CDR1 is SEHNR, CDR2 FQNEAQ (reference sequence). CDR3 length equals 17 residues. V lost 5 bases and J lost 2; bases outside the gene matches: 9. The CDR3 spells CASSGGTSGKRAYEQYF. The CDR3 nucleotides read TGTGCCAGCAGCGGGGGGACTAGCGGGAAGCGGGCCTACGAGCAGTACTTC. Full variable domain (remainder filled in from reference TRBV7-9 and TRBJ2-7): DTGVSQNPRHKITKRGQNVTFRCDPISEHNRLYWYRQTLGQGPEFLTYFQNEAQLEKSRLLSDRFSAERPKGSFSTLEIQRTEQGDSAMYLCASSGGTSGKRAYEQYFGPGTRLTVT.

The chain combines TRBV20-1 with TRBJ2-5, with unresolved D. Trimming stripped 3 bases from V and 2 bases from J, with 10 bases between. Per the germline V gene, CDR1 is DFQATT and CDR2 is SNEGSKA (reference sequence). The CDR3 spans 13 residues. CDR3 amino acids: CSASTGGQETQYF. The CDR3, as DNA: TGCAGTGCTAGTACGGGTGGACAAGAGACCCAGTACTTC.

As DNA, the CDR3 is TGTGCCAGCTACATGAACGGGGAAAACATTCAGTACTTC. Protein sequence: CASYMNGENIQYF. The chain combines TRBV28 with TRBJ2-4; D may be TRBD2 (5 bases). Germline loops: CDR1 MDHEN, CDR2 SYDVKM. The V and J ends lost 8 bases and 5 bases respectively, with 13 bases between them. The CDR3 length is 13 residues.

This chain uses TRBV7-2 with TRBJ1-5, with TRBD1 identical over 7 bases. Germline loops: CDR1 SGHTA, CDR2 FQGNSA. CDR3 length: 13 amino acids. J lost 5 bases, V lost 5 bases, and 3 bases had no gene match. In DNA form, the CDR3 reads TGTGCCAGCAGCCGGGGACAGTATCAGCCCCAGCATTTT. Protein product: CASSRGQYQPQHF.

The chain carries TRBV11-2 and TRBJ1-1, with D unresolved. CDR1 is SGHAT and CDR2 is FQNNGV in the germline V gene. The V gene lost 2 bases and the J gene lost 0 bases, with 13 bases spanning the gap. The CDR3 length is 16 residues. The DNA for the CDR3 is TGTGCCAGCAGCTTACGGGGTGGCAGTATGAACACTGAAGCTTTCTTT. Translated: CASSLRGGSMNTEAFF.

The chain couples TRBV6-5 to TRBJ1-1; D gene uncertain. V shed 8 bases and J shed 7 bases, with 11 bases lying between them. Per the germline V gene, CDR1 is MNHEY and CDR2 is SVGAGI. CDR3 length: 11 amino acids. The CDR3 loop reads CASLRGFEAFF. CDR3 in DNA: TGTGCCAGCCTACGGGGATTTGAAGCTTTCTTT.

The chain couples TRBV27 to TRBJ2-6; D is unresolved. CDR1 MNHEY and CDR2 SMNVEV come from the germline V gene (reference sequence). Trimming stripped 5 bases from V and 0 bases from J, with 11 bases between. This CDR3 comprises 16 residues. This CDR3 reads CASSIQASSGANVLTF. The CDR3 DNA follows: TGTGCCAGCAGTATACAAGCGAGCTCTGGGGCCAACGTCCTGACTTTC. The full variable domain, its missing parts supplied by reference TRBV27 and TRBJ2-6, is EAQVTQNPRYLITVTGKKLTVTCSQNMNHEYMSWYRQDPGLGLRQIYYSMNVEVTDKGDVPEGYKVSRKEKRNFPLILESPSPNQTSLYFCASSIQASSGANVLTFGAGSRLTVL.

The chain recombines TRBV6-2 or TRBV6-3 with TRBJ2-1; 16 bases agree with TRBD2. J was trimmed by 10 bases and V by 5 bases; bases with no gene match: 5. The CDR3 has 15 residues. The germline CDR1 and CDR2 sequences are MNHEY and SVGEGT. CDR3 amino acids: CASSGTSGRAREQFF. The CDR3 DNA reads TGTGCCAGCAGTGGGACTAGCGGGAGGGCCAGAGAGCAGTTCTTC.